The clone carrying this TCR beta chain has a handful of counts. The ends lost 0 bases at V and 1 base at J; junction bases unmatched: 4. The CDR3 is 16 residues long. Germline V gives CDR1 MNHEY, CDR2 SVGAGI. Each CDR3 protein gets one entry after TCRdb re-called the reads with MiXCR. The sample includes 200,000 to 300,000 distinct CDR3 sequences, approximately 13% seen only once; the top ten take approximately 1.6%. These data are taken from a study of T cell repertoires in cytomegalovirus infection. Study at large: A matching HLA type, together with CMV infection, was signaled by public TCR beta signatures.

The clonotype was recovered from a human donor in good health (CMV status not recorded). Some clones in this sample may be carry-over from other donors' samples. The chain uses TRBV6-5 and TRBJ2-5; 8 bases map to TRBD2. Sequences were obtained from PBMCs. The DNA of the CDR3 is TGTGCCAGCAGTTACTCAGTTAGCGGGACCCAAGAGACCCAGTACTTC. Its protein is CASSYSVSGTQETQYF.